This T cell receptor (beta chain) was profiled in a study of relationships among human T cell subsets. With respect to this clonotype: Its antigen is unknown.

CD4+ cells were positively selected first, then anti-CD25 beads isolated CD4+CD25+ regulatory T cells. From mRNA, alpha and beta CDR3 regions were amplified using semiquantitative ARM-PCR. ARM-PCR used tagged nested gene-specific primers, then communal superprimers for exponential amplification. Each CDR3 protein is one row after TCRdb ran MiXCR on the multiplex PCR reads. The sample holds roughly 15,000 distinct CDR3 sequences, less than 65% seen once. Study-wide findings and caveats: Substantial CDR3 sharing among Th1, Th2 and regulatory cells suggested stochastic fate choice.

Sample: Tregs sorted from blood. This TCR was recovered from a man aged 35-49 years in good health.

The CDR3 here is CASSLSATGRNLETQYF. As DNA, the CDR3 is TGTGCCAGCAGTTTATCCGCGACAGGGAGGAACTTAGAGACCCAGTACTTC. This rearrangement joins TRBV27 to TRBJ2-5; D might be TRBD1 (7 bases). Trimming cost V 0 bases and J 4 bases, with 18 bases left between them. From germline, CDR1 is MNHEY and CDR2 SMNVEV (reference sequence). This CDR3 comprises 17 residues.